One T cell receptor (beta chain) is described in this entry. This clonotype was seen a handful of times. No antigen is known for it. No base quality information exists; no much larger clone differs at one position. The entry originates in a study of response to subunit inactivated influenza vaccine (dated by TCRdb to 2017 to 2018). Concerning the study at large: The study used deep quantitative T cell receptor repertoire profiling to track responses to a trivalent subunit inactivated influenza vaccine.

The research as a whole found: According to the authors, only a limited number of new T cells may be recruited by each seasonal influenza vaccination.

The library was produced with RT-PCR. Instrument on record: Illumina HiSeq 2500. TCRdb handled the public reads itself, with Q25 trimming in fastp and clone calling in MiXCR, and kept productive beta chains. Identical CDR3 protein sequences are pooled into one entry, listed with their most common genes and DNA. This sample holds a few hundred thousand distinct CDR3 sequences; 14% were observed only once. Roughly 10% of the sample lies in the top ten. The clonotype comes from a man aged 50 to 60 who received an inactivated influenza vaccine. Donor details come from another sample of the same person, matched by shared clones. The sequencing here drew on PBMCs from blood, taken approximately 13 days after vaccination.

In nucleotide form, the sequence is TGCGCCAGCAGCGCGGGACTAGCGGGAAACACCGGGGAGCTGTTTTTT. Translation gives CASSAGLAGNTGELFF. The chain couples TRBV5-1 to TRBJ2-2, and 13 bases in between align with TRBD2. The CDR3 holds 16 amino acids from the cysteine to the phenylalanine. The DNA shown is the 48-base CDR3, in frame from base 1. V trim: 4 bases; J trim: 2 bases; unmatched bases: 2. The germline V gene specifies SGHRS as CDR1 and YFSETQ as CDR2. The entire variable domain, with the stretches around the CDR3 drawn from the reference TRBV5-1 and TRBJ2-2 proteins, is KAGVTQTPRYLIKTRGQQVTLSCSPISGHRSVSWYQQTPGQGLQFLFEYFSETQRNKGNFPGRFSGRQFSNSRSEMNVSTLELGDSALYLCASSAGLAGNTGELFFGEGSRLTVL.